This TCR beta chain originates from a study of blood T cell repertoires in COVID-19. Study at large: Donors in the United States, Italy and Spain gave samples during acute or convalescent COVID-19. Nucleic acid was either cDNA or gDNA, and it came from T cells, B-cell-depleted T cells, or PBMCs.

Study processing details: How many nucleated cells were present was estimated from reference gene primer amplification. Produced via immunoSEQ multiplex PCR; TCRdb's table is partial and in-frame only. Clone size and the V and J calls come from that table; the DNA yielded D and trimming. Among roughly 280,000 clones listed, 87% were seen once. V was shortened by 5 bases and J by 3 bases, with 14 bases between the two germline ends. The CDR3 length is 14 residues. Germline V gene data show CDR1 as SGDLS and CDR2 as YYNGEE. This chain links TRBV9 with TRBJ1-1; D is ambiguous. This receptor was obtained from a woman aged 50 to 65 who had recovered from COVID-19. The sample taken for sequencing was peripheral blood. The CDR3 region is CASREGLRDTEAFF. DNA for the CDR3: TGTGCCAGCAGGGAGGGCCTTCGGGACACTGAAGCTTTCTTT. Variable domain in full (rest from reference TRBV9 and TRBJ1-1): DSGVTQTPKHLITATGQRVTLRCSPRSGDLSVYWYQQSLDQGLQFLIQYYNGEERAKGNILERFSAQQFPDLHSELNLSSLELGDSALYFCASREGLRDTEAFFGQGTRLTVV.